This T cell receptor beta chain was sequenced during a study of cytomegalovirus exposure and HLA in healthy donors. Points from the study as a whole: While the bulk of TCR sequences proved rare, some public TCRs turned up in many donors.

Details on this clone: Its specificity is unknown.

The study ran its PCR with 60 Vbeta and 13 Jbeta primers. Libraries were prepared by immunoSEQ multiplex PCR; TCRdb keeps only in-frame clonotypes and omits some of them. The sample data list 49,000 or so clones. This CDR3 comprises 12 residues. Germline loops: CDR1 GTSNPN, CDR2 SVGIG (reference sequence). Trimming stripped 4 bases from V and 2 bases from J, with 7 bases between. This chain uses TRBV30 with TRBJ2-3; the D is unclear. This TCR was recovered from a man in his forties or fifties in good health and CMV-seropositive. Sequenced: PBMCs. The CDR3 DNA follows: TGTGCCTGGACCCAATCCACAGATACGCAGTATTTT. Encoded protein: CAWTQSTDTQYF. The full variable domain, rest sourced from reference TRBV30 and TRBJ2-3, is SQTIHQWPATLVQPVGSPLSLECTVEGTSNPNLYWYRQAAGRGLQLLFYSVGIGQISSEVPQNLSASRPQDRQFILSSKKLLLSDSGFYLCAWTQSTDTQYFGPGTRLTVL.